The present entry profiles one T cell receptor (beta chain) with its context. Germline V lookup: CDR1 MDHEN, CDR2 SYDVKM. V gave up 3 bases and J gave up 4 bases, with 19 bases separating them. The CDR3 covers 17 residues. The record originates from a study of blood T cell repertoires in COVID-19. On the study more broadly: Sites across the United States, Italy and Spain contributed samples from acute and convalescent COVID-19. PBMCs, B-cell-depleted T cells, or T cells provided the cDNA or gDNA that made up the material.

The assay was immunoSEQ multiplex PCR, and TCRdb's table has in-frame clones only and misses some. The table has 86,000 or so clones, roughly 82% seen once. Source material: peripheral blood. This receptor was identified in an elderly woman with acute or convalescent COVID-19. The rearrangement uses TRBV28 and TRBJ1-5, with D perhaps matching TRBD1 (5 bases). CDR3: CASSLYGEGRGNQPQHF. For the CDR3, the DNA is TGTGCCAGCAGTTTGTATGGTGAGGGGAGGGGTAATCAGCCCCAGCATTTT.